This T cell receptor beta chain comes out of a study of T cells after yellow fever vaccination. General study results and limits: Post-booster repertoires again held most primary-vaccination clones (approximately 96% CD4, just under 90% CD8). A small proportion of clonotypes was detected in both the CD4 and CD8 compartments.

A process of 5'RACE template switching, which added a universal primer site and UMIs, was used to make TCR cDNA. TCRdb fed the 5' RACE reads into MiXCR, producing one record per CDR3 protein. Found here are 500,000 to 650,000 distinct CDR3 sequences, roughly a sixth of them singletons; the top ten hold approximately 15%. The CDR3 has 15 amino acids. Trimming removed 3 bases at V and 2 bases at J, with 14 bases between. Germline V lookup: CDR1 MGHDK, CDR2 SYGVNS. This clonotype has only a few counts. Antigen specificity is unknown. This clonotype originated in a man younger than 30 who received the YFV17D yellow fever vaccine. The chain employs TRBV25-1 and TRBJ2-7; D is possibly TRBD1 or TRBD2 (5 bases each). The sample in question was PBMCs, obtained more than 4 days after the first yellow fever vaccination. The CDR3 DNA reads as TGTGCCAGCAGTGATCGTTTCTGGGGGACCTACGAGCAGTACTTC. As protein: CASSDRFWGTYEQYF.